This note documents a single T cell receptor delta chain sequence. The antigen it binds to is not known. Base qualities were left out, and no much larger clone turns up one base away. RNA extraction was carried out with the RNeasy mini kit, and reverse transcription was then done using Superscript III. Multiplex PCR was used to generate CDR3 amplicons, with pooled V-gene forward primers and a constant-region reverse primer carrying Illumina adaptor overhangs. Amplicons were gel-purified, then indexed with Nextera index primers over approximately 8 extra PCR cycles and purified with AMPure XP beads. Sequencing of the libraries was done on an Illumina MiSeq using paired-end 250 bp reads, dual indexing and a roughly 21% PhiX spike-in. The authors processed their data as follows. FastQC was used to check read quality, and ea-utils fastq-join was used to merge TRG read pairs. Annotation of sequences was performed with IMGT/HighV-QUEST, only productive sequences with unambiguous V-gene assignment were retained, and clonotypes were defined by identical CDR3 sequence. For downstream analysis, VDJtools 1.1.1, tcR 2.2.3, Treemap and vegan Shannon diversity in R 3.4.4 were used. TCRdb reprocessed the public data with the CATT caller; entries with the same nucleotide sequence were combined afterwards. The V and J calls shown here were made by TCRdb, not taken from the authors' results. The sample profile shows about 75,000 delta-chain clones; 30% to 40% of them were found once. The ten largest clones take up 0.2% to 0.3% of the sample.

Thymic samples were depleted of alphabeta T cells, then CD3+ TCRVdelta1+ TCRVdelta2- thymocytes were FACS-sorted. Sorted Vdelta1+ thymocyte purity ranged from roughly 98% to 99.6%. The thymic specimens were obtained from fewer than ten paediatric patients, aged about 5 days to 17 months, who were having corrective cardiac surgery. The thymic tissue was dispersed, and mononuclear cells were isolated using a Histopaque-1077 density gradient. Staining used anti-TCRVdelta1 clone TS8.2, anti-TCRVdelta2 clone B6, anti-CD3 clone HIT3a and anti-TCRalphabeta clone IP26 antibodies. This sample is part of a study of Vδ1+ human thymocytes (dated by TCRdb to 2017 to 2018). Looking at the study overall: mRNA-level TRG and TRD CDR3 repertoires of highly purified Vdelta1+ thymocytes from young children were characterised as a data resource. The multiplex-based CDR3 amplicon strategy had previously been validated against 5'RACE-based CDR3 amplicon generation methods.

Study-wide findings and limitations: Because unexpected Vdelta2 sequences could lead to misinterpretation of bulk repertoire data, the authors recommended using highly purified populations and single-cell validation. Thymic TRG and TRD repertoires appeared highly polyclonal with Gaussian CDR3 length distributions, unlike oligoclonal peripheral blood repertoires. Because no clustering by age or sex was observed, donors were not stratified by these variables in the analyses. Roughly a fifth of thymic TRD sequences were found to be Vdelta2 (and few were Vdelta3) despite high sort purity, in contrast to peripheral blood Vdelta1+ controls. Many TRG clonotypes were shared between donors (up to about 7x10^3), whereas TRD repertoires were essentially private (max about 120 shared).

V loses 5 bases of germline sequence and J loses 0 bases, and the interval between the two ends is 40 bases. Per the germline V gene, TSWWSYY is the CDR1 and QGS is the CDR2. The CDR3, cysteine through phenylalanine, is 24 amino acids long. The retained sequence is limited to the CDR3, 72 bases, with the frame set at the first base. Here the chain combines TRDV1 and TRDJ1, with a weak D call of TRDD3 (10 bases match). Sequencing input: Vdelta1+ gamma-delta thymocytes from the thymus. What the cell subset or site label conveys for this sample: FACS-sorted CD3+ TCRalphabeta- TCRVdelta1+ TCRVdelta2- thymocytes. The sequence derives from a boy in the first two years of life who had congenital heart surgery. For the CDR3, the sequence is CALGNKEDGLPTLLGDEYTDKLIF. The DNA is TGTGCTCTTGGGAACAAGGAGGATGGCCTTCCTACCTTACTGGGGGATGAATACACCGATAAACTCATCTTT.